Below are 19 T cell receptor beta chains sequenced from a single sample in a study of T cells expressing NK-cell markers. For each CDR3 protein, TCRdb gives one entry from its re-call of the 5' RACE reads, without DNA. In all, the sample yields roughly 150,000 distinct CDR3 sequences. What was sequenced was blood T cells: a sorted CD56 or NKG2C T cell subset, CD4+ or CD8+ T cells, or bulk PBMC T cells (not recorded which). Receptor source: a woman aged 18-70 years in good health.

V gene TRBV5-1 combines with J gene TRBJ2-4; no DNA is available, so the TRBD2 call from TCRdb remains unchecked. Germline V gene data show CDR1 as SGHRS and CDR2 as YFSETQ. The CDR3 covers 16 residues. CDR3 loop: CASSLEGLAGVNIQYF.

The chain links TRBV7-2 to TRBJ2-1. The CDR3 is made up of 15 amino acids. From germline, CDR1 is SGHTA and CDR2 FQGNSA. This CDR3 is CASSPMIGSYNEQFF. Variable domain in full (rest from reference TRBV7-2 and TRBJ2-1): GAGVSQSPSNKVTEKGKDVELRCDPISGHTALYWYRQSLGQGLEFLIYFQGNSAPDKSGLPSDRFSAERTGGSVSTLTIQRTQQEDSAVYLCASSPMIGSYNEQFFGPGTRLTVL.

The genes are TRBV7-6 and TRBJ2-7; TCRdb lists TRBD1, though no DNA is available to test this call. Germline V gene lookup returns CDR1 SGHVS and CDR2 FNYEAQ. The CDR3 totals 16 residues. The CDR3 loop reads CASSLATGQVPYEQYF.

The chain joins TRBV5-1 to TRBJ1-1; TCRdb indicates TRBD1, and absent DNA this call remains unverified. The CDR3 totals 15 residues. Germline V gene lookup returns CDR1 SGHRS and CDR2 YFSETQ. This CDR3 reads CASSSGQGGNTEAFF.

The chain recombines TRBV24-1 with TRBJ2-6; TCRdb names TRBD1, which stays unverified in the absence of DNA. Looked up from germline, CDR1 is KGHDR and CDR2 is SFDVKD. The CDR3 runs to 16 residues. CDR3 sequence reads: CATSDPGLPGANVLTF.

The gene calls are TRBV5-1 and TRBJ1-2; TCRdb's D call, TRBD1, is unchecked because there is no DNA. The CDR3 spans 16 residues. Germline V gives CDR1 SGHRS, CDR2 YFSETQ. The CDR3 loop is CASSLVGQGSGYGYTF.

The chain uses TRBV6-4 and TRBJ2-1; the TCRdb call, TRBD2, lacks DNA for checking. Germline values: CDR1 MRHNA, CDR2 SNTAGT. The CDR3 sequence is 16 residues long. The CDR3 sequence is CASSRRTSGEYNEQFF.

This CDR3 is CASSLVSGANVLTF. The J gene is TRBJ2-6, the V gene TRBV7-7. Germline-derived CDR1 and CDR2 are SSHAT and FNYEAQ (reference sequence). The CDR3 runs 14 residues.

The V gene is TRBV27, the J gene TRBJ2-7. Germline V gene lookup returns CDR1 MNHEY and CDR2 SMNVEV (reference sequence). This CDR3 comprises 14 residues. The CDR3 sequence is CASSLTTASYEQYF.

The chain carries TRBV28 and TRBJ2-3; TCRdb's D call, TRBD1, is unchecked because there is no DNA. The CDR3 is 17 residues long. In germline, CDR1 is MDHEN, CDR2 SYDVKM. CDR3: CASSTTGRLGHTDTQYF.

The chain carries TRBV20-1 and TRBJ2-1; the TRBD2 assignment by TCRdb is unverifiable without DNA. The CDR3 loop spans 12 amino acids. The germline V gene has CDR1 DFQATT and CDR2 SNEGSKA (reference sequence). The CDR3 reads CAVSEGLNEQFF.

CDR3 sequence: CATRGTGTAQYF. The chain uses TRBV2 and TRBJ2-5; TCRdb designates TRBD1, a call that cannot be tested without DNA. From germline, CDR1 is SNHLY and CDR2 FYNNEI. The length of the CDR3 is 12 residues.

The V gene is TRBV27, the J gene TRBJ2-1; TCRdb calls TRBD1, which cannot be checked without DNA. The CDR3 totals 16 residues. Germline V gene data show CDR1 as MNHEY and CDR2 as SMNVEV (reference sequence). The CDR3: CASMPHGTGLYNEQFF.

The chain joins TRBV28 to TRBJ2-7; the D call of TRBD1 rests on TCRdb alone, since no DNA is present to check it. Per the germline V gene, CDR1 is MDHEN and CDR2 is SYDVKM. CDR3 length: 15 amino acids. This chain's CDR3 is CASSSPTGNSYEQYF.

The chain's CDR3 is CAISEWVSGSGDTQYF. The chain carries TRBV10-3 and TRBJ2-3; TCRdb's D call, TRBD2, is unchecked because there is no DNA. Germline values: CDR1 ENHRY, CDR2 SYGVKD. The CDR3 spans 16 residues.

V is TRBV5-5 and J is TRBJ1-2; TCRdb's assignment of TRBD1 cannot be checked, as there is no DNA. Germline CDR1 is SGHKS and CDR2 is YYEKEE (reference sequence). The CDR3 length is 14 residues. The CDR3 sequence: CASSVTGDGYGYTF.

J is TRBJ2-3 and V is TRBV6-1; without DNA, the TCRdb call of TRBD1 cannot be checked. The CDR3 covers 16 residues. Germline loops: CDR1 MNHNS, CDR2 SASEGT. This CDR3 is CASSPQGATSTDTQYF.

V usage is TRBV27 and J usage is TRBJ1-3. In germline, CDR1 is MNHEY, CDR2 SMNVEV (reference sequence). The length of the CDR3 is 14 residues. The CDR3 sequence: CASSSLSSGNTIYF.

The chain couples TRBV5-4 to TRBJ2-7; no DNA is available, so the TRBD1 call from TCRdb remains unchecked. Looked up from germline, CDR1 is SGHNT and CDR2 is YYREEE (reference sequence). The CDR3 is made up of 14 amino acids. The CDR3 protein is CASSLAQGAEEQYF.